This T cell receptor beta chain was found in a study of T-cell memory formation after mild COVID-19. Study summary: Across donors, TCR clusters were largely donor specific.

As for this clonotype: Antigen: not known.

Points from the study as a whole: A subset of responding clones appeared in pre-infection memory, suggesting cross-reactive memory joined. Clones that contracted clustered mainly in CM and EM if CD4+ and in EMRA if CD8+.

5'RACE with constant-segment primers yielded barcoded, UMI-tagged TCR alpha and TCR beta cDNA libraries. TCRdb fed the 5' RACE reads into MiXCR, producing one record per CDR3 protein. The sample gives some 57,000 distinct CDR3 sequences, 9% to 15% of which show up once; approximately 26% is in the top ten. V lost 0 bases, J lost 3 bases, and 7 bases lay in between. CDR3 length: 13 amino acids. CDR1 and CDR2 from the germline V gene are SGHRS and YFSETQ. The sample was PBMCs or a T cell subset sorted from them (not recorded which). The chain combines TRBV5-1 with TRBJ2-7, with D perhaps TRBD1 (6 bases). The sequence came from a man aged 18 to 30 who had mild COVID-19 (a few samples of this study predate the infection). Cell type and time point are not known. CDR3 region: CASSLVGGYEQYV. CDR3 sequence (DNA): TGCGCCAGCAGCTTGGTAGGGGGCTACGAGCAGTACGTC.